This TCR beta chain was documented in a study of T cells after posttransplantation cyclophosphamide. Ten or more counts support this clone. This CDR3 is built from 14 residues. Sequenced by immunoSEQ multiplex PCR; TCRdb stores in-frame clones only, minus some. This repertoire lists over 35,000 clones without singletons; 2% to 3% sits in the top ten. This TCR derives from a man between 45 and 60 years old in good health, CMV-negative, and a related stem cell transplant donor. The V call is TRBV21-1, the J call TRBJ2-1; the D call TRBD2 from the table was never checked on the DNA. TRBV21-1 is listed as a pseudogene. The sequenced material came from PBMCs. The CDR3 sequence is CASSKGPGWNEQFF. In nucleotides, the CDR3 is TGTGCCAGCAGCAAAGGGCCGGGGTGGAATGAGCAGTTCTTC.